This T cell receptor (beta chain) originates from a study of PD-L1 blockade in urothelial cancer. The time point is: pretreatment peripheral blood. Here immunoSEQ multiplex PCR was the method, and the copy in TCRdb shows in-frame clones only, minus some. The sample shows tens of thousands of clones, roughly 81% of them seen only once. This TCR was sampled from a man between 65 and 85 years old with urothelial cancer. Sequenced here: PBMCs, sampled around atezolizumab (anti-PD-L1) treatment.

The CDR3 protein is CASSLEEVLADTQYF. DNA of the CDR3: TGTGCCAGCAGCTTAGAGGAGGTACTAGCAGATACGCAGTATTTT. V usage is TRBV7-2 and J usage is TRBJ2-3, with D possibly matching TRBD2 (5 bases). The CDR3 is 15 amino acids. Germline values: CDR1 SGHTA, CDR2 FQGNSA. The V end was cut by 1 base, the J end by 4 bases, with 12 bases between.